The 26 T cell receptor beta chains below were found in one sample sequenced in a study of shared clonotypes between healthy human individuals. Profiled with immunoSEQ multiplex PCR; TCRdb holds only in-frame clones, not every one. The sample has fewer than 3 million clones, less than 95% seen once; the top ten hold approximately 0.41%. Sequenced material: naive CD4+ T cells from PBMCs. The subset denotes: CD45RA+ positively selected. The receptors come from a man aged 18-30 years in good health. Some clones in this sample may be carry-over from other donors' samples.

The gene calls are TRBV28 and TRBJ2-5; 9 bases align to TRBD2. Unmatched junction bases numbered 11, after V lost 2 bases and J lost 7 bases. CDR1 is MDHEN, CDR2 SYDVKM, per germline. The CDR3 totals 16 residues. CDR3 DNA sequence: TGTGCCAGCAGTTTAAGGGCCAGCGGGAGGTATGGGACCCAGTACTTC. Translation: CASSLRASGRYGTQYF.

The rearrangement links TRBV29-1 to TRBJ1-3; D not resolved. The CDR3 has 10 amino acids. Between the trimmed V and J ends, which lost 6 bases and 8 bases, there was a span of 8 bases. Germline values: CDR1 SQVTM, CDR2 ANQGSEA. Written as DNA, the CDR3 is TGCAGCGTCGGTGGGGACACCATATATTTT. Translation: CSVGGDTIYF.

The rearrangement joins TRBV5-1 to TRBJ1-2; 11 bases match TRBD1. CDR1 and CDR2 (germline): SGHRS, YFSETQ. The CDR3 spans 18 residues. Losses at the gene ends were 3 bases for V and 8 bases for J; bases not matched to a gene: 18. CDR3: CASSSGPGTGGSVDGYTF. CDR3 in DNA: TGCGCCAGCAGCTCTGGCCCCGGGACAGGGGGATCGGTGGACGGCTACACCTTC.

The V and J genes are TRBV28 and TRBJ1-2, with 8 bases that match TRBD1. The CDR3 length is 15 residues. Germline-derived CDR1 and CDR2 are MDHEN and SYDVKM. V lost 9 bases and J lost 0; bases outside the gene matches: 9. CDR3 sequence (DNA): TGTGCCAGTAGAAGGACAGGGACCCCTAACTATGGCTACACCTTC. Protein: CASRRTGTPNYGYTF.

The chain links TRBV11-3 to TRBJ2-7; D call uncertain. The germline V gene encodes CDR1 SGHNT and CDR2 YENEEA. The length of the CDR3 is 14 residues. Trimming left V 4 bases short and J 0 bases short, with 10 bases between. In nucleotides, the CDR3 is TGTGCCAGCAGCTCCAGAGCCCCCTCCTACGAGCAGTACTTC. This gives the protein CASSSRAPSYEQYF.

This chain connects TRBV27 to TRBJ2-3; 10 bases are shared with TRBD2. Losses at the gene ends were 2 bases for V and 2 bases for J; bases not matched to a gene: 10. This CDR3 is built from 18 residues. Per germline, CDR1 MNHEY and CDR2 SMNVEV (reference sequence). CDR3 sequence reads: CASSLGLAGAINTDTQYF. DNA for the CDR3: TGTGCCAGCAGTTTAGGGCTAGCGGGAGCTATTAACACAGATACGCAGTATTTT.

The chain recombines TRBV5-1 with TRBJ1-4; TRBD1 agrees at 7 bases. This CDR3 has 17 residues. CDR1 and CDR2 from the germline V gene are SGHRS and YFSETQ. V trimming: 5 bases; J trimming: 7 bases; junction bases outside the gene matches: 17. CDR3 nucleotides: TGCGCCAGCAGTCACGGGCAGGGGGGAGACTATGGTGAAAAACTGTTTTTT. Translating it yields CASSHGQGGDYGEKLFF.

The chain links TRBV15 to TRBJ1-2; D remains ambiguous. Germline values: CDR1 LNHNV, CDR2 YYDKDF (reference sequence). V was pared by 4 bases and J by 7 bases, with 16 bases between. This CDR3 comprises 14 residues. CDR3 bases: TGTGCCACCAGCACGGCGGCGGGTTTTGGTGGCTACACCTTC. This encodes CATSTAAGFGGYTF.

The chain combines TRBV7-9 with TRBJ2-7; 9 bases are shared with TRBD1. Germline V CDR1 and CDR2: SEHNR, FQNEAQ (reference sequence). The CDR3 loop spans 13 amino acids. The J segment lost 5 bases and the V segment lost 5 bases, leaving 4 bases of the junction unmatched. CDR3 DNA: TGTGCCAGCAGCCAAAGGACAGGGGACGAGCAGTACTTC. Translating it yields CASSQRTGDEQYF.

The V gene is TRBV27, the J gene TRBJ2-6; D gene unclear. The CDR3 runs to 16 residues. The V gene's germline CDR1 is MNHEY and CDR2 SMNVEV (reference sequence). Between the trimmed V and J ends, which lost 2 bases and 0 bases, there was a span of 8 bases. Here the CDR3 DNA reads TGTGCCAGCAGTTTAAGAAGCAGCTCTGGGGCCAACGTCCTGACTTTC. The encoded protein is CASSLRSSSGANVLTF. Using reference TRBV27 and TRBJ2-6 for the parts outside the CDR3, the full variable domain is EAQVTQNPRYLITVTGKKLTVTCSQNMNHEYMSWYRQDPGLGLRQIYYSMNVEVTDKGDVPEGYKVSRKEKRNFPLILESPSPNQTSLYFCASSLRSSSGANVLTFGAGSRLTVL.

The rearrangement links TRBV2 to TRBJ2-3, with D perhaps assigned TRBD1 or TRBD2 (6 bases each). V was cut by 5 bases and J by 0 bases, with 15 bases left in between. Germline lookup yields CDR1 SNHLY and CDR2 FYNNEI. This CDR3 region has 16 residues. CDR3 bases: TGTGCCAGCAGTAGAGGGGGAGGAACAAGCACAGATACGCAGTATTTT. Its translation is CASSRGGGTSTDTQYF.

The gene calls are TRBV5-8 and TRBJ1-4, with a possible D match to TRBD1 (5 bases). The V end lost 4 bases, the J end lost 0 bases, and 22 bases lay between the germline ends. Germline values: CDR1 SGHTS, CDR2 YDEGEE. The CDR3 is 19 residues long. CDR3 region: CASSGGGRRGKATNEKLFF. As DNA, the CDR3 is TGTGCCAGCAGCGGGGGTGGAAGGCGAGGGAAGGCAACTAATGAAAAACTGTTTTTT.

This clone was seen once. The rearrangement joins TRBV19 to TRBJ1-4, with D perhaps TRBD1 (5 bases). V was cut by 6 bases and J by 7 bases, with 9 bases left in between. Germline V CDR1 and CDR2: LNHDA, SQIVND (reference sequence). The CDR3 length is 12 residues. The CDR3 DNA follows: TGTGCCAGTAGCGGGGCCGTTGAAAAACTGTTTTTT. Translation gives CASSGAVEKLFF.

V usage is TRBV4-1 and J usage is TRBJ1-5; no clear D gene. Looked up from germline, CDR1 is MGHRA and CDR2 is YSYEKL. V was clipped by 0 bases and J by 0 bases, with 9 bases between them. The CDR3 runs 16 residues. The CDR3 sequence is CASSQDMGYSNQPQHF. As DNA, the CDR3 is TGCGCCAGCAGCCAAGATATGGGATATAGCAATCAGCCCCAGCATTTT.

As concerns this clone: At the DNA level, this CDR3 is encoded by other sequences in the same sample as well. The V call is TRBV5-6, the J call TRBJ2-7; weak D call: TRBD2 (5 bases). Germline loops: CDR1 SGHDT, CDR2 YYEEEE. The V gene lost 1 base and the J gene lost 4 bases, with 6 bases spanning the gap. The CDR3 covers 12 residues. The CDR3 protein is CASSLRGYEQYF. The CDR3 DNA reads as TGTGCCAGCAGCTTGCGGGGATACGAGCAGTACTTC.

This chain uses TRBV6-6 with TRBJ2-5; 9 bases fit TRBD1. The DNA end is more similar to TRBJ2-7, so the J call may be wrong. This CDR3 has 13 amino acids. Germline V gives CDR1 MNHNY, CDR2 SVGAGI (reference sequence). The CDR3 here is CASSWDRAYEQYF. CDR3 sequence (DNA): TGTGCCAGCTCGTGGGACAGGGCCTACGAGCAGTACTTC.

In this sample, this clone turned up once. This chain uses TRBV4-3 with TRBJ2-2, with TRBD2 matching 10 bases. Germline trimming cut 4 bases from V and 4 bases from J; bases unmatched to any gene: 6. The CDR3 covers 16 residues. Germline V gene data show CDR1 as LGHNA and CDR2 as YSLEER. In nucleotides, the CDR3 is TGCGCCAGCAGCCTCCGGACTAGCGGCCTCACCGGGGAGCTGTTTTTT. Translated: CASSLRTSGLTGELFF.

The chain links TRBV29-1 to TRBJ1-1, with D perhaps matching TRBD1 (6 bases). With 4 bases removed from V and 3 bases from J, the gap between germline ends came to 12 bases. The germline V gene has CDR1 SQVTM and CDR2 ANQGSEA. The CDR3 spans 13 residues. The CDR3 is CSVGRGGDTEAFF. CDR3 DNA sequence: TGCAGCGTTGGAAGGGGGGGGGACACTGAAGCTTTCTTT.

The V and J genes are TRBV5-1 and TRBJ2-3; D unclear. The CDR3 is made up of 14 amino acids. Germline V gene lookup returns CDR1 SGHRS and CDR2 YFSETQ. The V end was cut by 4 bases, the J end by 4 bases, with 13 bases between. The DNA of the CDR3 is TGCGCCAGCAGCGCCCCTGTCTATCCAGATACGCAGTATTTT. Its translation is CASSAPVYPDTQYF.

This clone was detected once. The chain has TRBV18 and TRBJ2-7; the match to TRBD1 covers 8 bases. Germline loops: CDR1 KGHSH, CDR2 LQKENI. CDR3 length: 14 amino acids. V shed 4 bases and J 2 bases; nucleotides not matched to a gene: 4. The CDR3 protein is CASSRDRGTYEQYF. Written as DNA, the CDR3 is TGTGCCAGCTCACGTGACAGGGGAACCTACGAGCAGTACTTC.

The chain joins TRBV7-9 to TRBJ2-1; 11 bases align to TRBD2. CDR3 size: 15 residues. Trimming cost V 7 bases and J 3 bases; bases outside gene matches: 5. In germline, CDR1 is SEHNR, CDR2 FQNEAQ (reference sequence). CDR3 protein: CASTVAGGLYNEQFF. The DNA for the CDR3 is TGTGCCAGCACCGTAGCGGGAGGGCTCTACAATGAGCAGTTCTTC.

The genes are TRBV7-9 and TRBJ2-6, with 7 bases aligning to TRBD1. In germline, CDR1 is SEHNR, CDR2 FQNEAQ (reference sequence). The CDR3 totals 17 residues. V shed 11 bases, J shed 1 base, and the junction held 14 bases outside the gene matches. CDR3 in DNA: TGTGCCTCCGTGGGACAGAACCGCCGGTCTGGGGCCAACGTCCTGACTTTC. Its protein product is CASVGQNRRSGANVLTF.

This clone occurred a few times. The rearrangement links TRBV5-1 to TRBJ1-1, with unresolved D. V was pared by 0 bases and J by 1 base, with 10 bases between. Germline CDR1 is SGHRS and CDR2 is YFSETQ. CDR3 length: 15 residues. The CDR3, as DNA: TGCGCCAGCAGCTTGGAAAGGGCGGAGAACACTGAAGCTTTCTTT. Its protein is CASSLERAENTEAFF.

This clone was seen only once. The chain links TRBV2 to TRBJ1-4; TRBD1 aligns across 8 bases. This CDR3 is 13 amino acids long. Per the germline V gene, CDR1 is SNHLY and CDR2 is FYNNEI. V trimming: 6 bases; J trimming: 5 bases; junction bases outside the gene matches: 2. CDR3 sequence: CASSDRGNEKLFF. The CDR3, as DNA: TGTGCCAGCAGCGACAGGGGAAATGAAAAACTGTTTTTT.

V usage is TRBV7-9 and J usage is TRBJ2-6; D gene uncertain. Germline CDR1 SEHNR, CDR2 FQNEAQ (reference sequence). V lost 0 bases and J 18 bases, leaving 12 bases between the germline ends. The CDR3 is 12 amino acids. As DNA, the CDR3 is TGTGCCAGCAGCTTAGCCGTCCGGGTACCGACTTTC. This sequence encodes CASSLAVRVPTF.

The table lists this clone with a count of one. This chain connects TRBV11-3 to TRBJ2-7, with unresolved D. V was pared by 5 bases and J by 5 bases, with 16 bases between. There are 14 residues in the CDR3. The germline CDR1 and CDR2 sequences are SGHNT and YENEEA. Here the CDR3 DNA reads TGTGCCAGCAGCGTCCGGGCCCCGTCTAACGAGCAGTACTTC. This codes for CASSVRAPSNEQYF. The full variable domain, in which reference TRBV11-3 and TRBJ2-7 provide the parts outside the CDR3, is EAGVVQSPRYKIIEKKQPVAFWCNPISGHNTLYWYLQNLGQGPELLIRYENEEAVDDSQLPKDRFSAERLKGVDSTLKIQPAELGDSAVYLCASSVRAPSNEQYFGPGTRLTVT.